This T cell receptor beta chain was observed in a study of a mutant IDH1 vaccine in newly diagnosed glioma. There are 12 residues in the CDR3. The V end was cut by 7 bases, the J end by 4 bases, with 8 bases between. Time point reported: week 35, safety follow-up. Every vaccine dose comprised 300 ug of mutant IDH1 20-mer peptide plus topical imiquimod. About this clone: Its antigen is currently unknown.

Measured with immunoSEQ multiplex PCR; TCRdb has only the in-frame clones, and not every one. The profile covers tens of thousands of clones, with just under 80% appearing a single time and roughly 3.2% taken by the ten largest. The sample was PBMCs, taken from a glioma patient whose treatment included an IDH1 peptide vaccine. This chain links TRBV6-7 with TRBJ1-5; D remains unclear. TRBV6-7 carries the ORF label, with uncertain function. The sequence derives from a man in his forties with glioma. Some clones in this sample may be carry-over from other donors' samples. The DNA of the CDR3 is TGTGCCAGCACGACACTTAATCAGCCCCAGCATTTT. Protein sequence: CASTTLNQPQHF.